Only one count was recorded for the clone carrying this TCR beta chain. Its target is unknown. This entry is derived from a study of cytomegalovirus exposure and HLA in healthy donors. Vbeta (60) and Jbeta (13) primers were used in the PCR. Clones were read by immunoSEQ multiplex PCR, and TCRdb kept only the in-frame ones, dropping some. The sample has hundreds of thousands of clones, 80% to 90% seen once. J gave up 5 bases and V 3 bases, and 10 bases lay outside the gene matches. Germline V CDR1 and CDR2: MDHEN, SYDVKM. CDR3 length: 17 residues. General study findings and limits: Later analysis revealed greater clonal expansion in HLA-associated TCR beta chains than in equally common others.

This rearrangement joins TRBV28 to TRBJ2-2, with TRBD2 identical over 9 bases. Sequenced material: PBMCs. The source of this sequence is a man in his thirties or forties in good health and CMV-seronegative. The CDR3 is CASSFPLGGGATGELFF. For the CDR3, the DNA is TGTGCCAGCAGTTTTCCCTTGGGCGGGGGGGCTACCGGGGAGCTGTTTTTT.